The 21 T cell receptor beta chains listed next were all sequenced from one sample in a study of technical replicates of blood from a few donors. Method: immunoSEQ multiplex PCR; TCRdb's copy keeps in-frame clones and lacks some. The table has approximately 69,000 clones, around 97% seen once. Sequencing was done on a sample of T cells isolated from PBMCs. These receptors were taken from a human donor in good health.

The chain has TRBV11-3 and TRBJ2-7; TRBD1 aligns across 10 bases. The length of the CDR3 is 17 residues. Germline trimming cut 2 bases from V and 3 bases from J; bases unmatched to any gene: 10. Germline V gene data show CDR1 as SGHNT and CDR2 as YENEEA. The CDR3 sequence: CASSLFVGGQGIYEQYF. The CDR3 DNA is TGTGCCAGCAGCTTATTTGTCGGGGGACAGGGGATCTACGAGCAGTACTTC.

The chain uses TRBV11-3 and TRBJ2-1, with 7 bases that match TRBD2. CDR1 and CDR2 from the germline V gene are SGHNT and YENEEA. The length of the CDR3 is 15 residues. The junction had 4 bases not matched to a gene; V was cut back by 0 bases and J by 5 bases. CDR3 loop: CASSLDVGGHNEQFF. The DNA for the CDR3 is TGTGCCAGCAGCTTAGATGTGGGAGGGCACAATGAGCAGTTCTTC. The variable domain in full, with the rest retrieved from reference TRBV11-3 and TRBJ2-1, is EAGVVQSPRYKIIEKKQPVAFWCNPISGHNTLYWYLQNLGQGPELLIRYENEEAVDDSQLPKDRFSAERLKGVDSTLKIQPAELGDSAVYLCASSLDVGGHNEQFFGPGTRLTVL.

The CDR3 nucleotides read TGTGCCAGCAGTTACAAGGGGCCAGTAACTGAAGCTTTCTTT. Its translation is CASSYKGPVTEAFF. The chain recombines TRBV6-5 with TRBJ1-1; weak D call: TRBD1 (5 bases). The V gene lost 2 bases and the J gene lost 5 bases, with 12 bases spanning the gap. The CDR3 extends over 14 amino acids. Per the germline V gene, CDR1 is MNHEY and CDR2 is SVGAGI.

The sample holds one count of this clone. This chain links TRBV7-8 with TRBJ1-1; tentatively, D is TRBD1 (6 bases). This CDR3 comprises 16 residues. Trimming shortened V by 0 bases and J by 1 base, and 12 bases separated the two germline ends. The germline V gene has CDR1 SGHVS and CDR2 FQNEAQ. CDR3 bases: TGTGCCAGCAGCTTAGCGAGGGGGGGACGGAACACTGAAGCTTTCTTT. Protein: CASSLARGGRNTEAFF.

This clone was picked up one time. V usage is TRBV7-8 and J usage is TRBJ2-7; TRBD1 is a possible D gene (6 bases). The CDR3 consists of 13 residues. Germline V gene lookup returns CDR1 SGHVS and CDR2 FQNEAQ. V lost 1 base to trimming and J lost 4 bases, with 8 bases between them. CDR3 loop: CASSLVGGYEQYF. CDR3 coding DNA: TGTGCCAGCAGCTTAGTAGGGGGTTACGAGCAGTACTTC.

CDR3 sequence: CASSFYTNTEAFF. The CDR3 bases are TGTGCCAGCAGTTTCTATACGAACACTGAAGCTTTCTTT. The gene calls are TRBV28 and TRBJ1-1; D gene ambiguous. CDR1 and CDR2 (germline): MDHEN, SYDVKM. The CDR3 spans 13 residues. V dropped 3 bases and J dropped 1 base, with 6 bases sitting between them.

This rearrangement joins TRBV28 to TRBJ2-7, with D possibly matching TRBD1 (6 bases). The ends were cut back, 3 bases at V and 7 bases at J, with 19 bases in the middle. Germline CDR1 and CDR2: MDHEN and SYDVKM. The length of the CDR3 is 15 residues. As DNA, the CDR3 is TGTGCCAGCAGTTTTGGGGACACTTTTTCTCGGGAGCAGTACTTC. This codes for CASSFGDTFSREQYF.

The chain is built from TRBV7-6 and TRBJ2-2; 10 positions match TRBD2. Trimming cost V 1 base and J 2 bases; bases outside gene matches: 4. The CDR3 contains 17 residues. The germline V gene has CDR1 SGHVS and CDR2 FNYEAQ. The CDR3 DNA follows: TGTGCCAGCAGCTTAGGAACTAGCGGGACAAACACCGGGGAGCTGTTTTTT. Its translation is CASSLGTSGTNTGELFF.

The chain couples TRBV30 to TRBJ2-3, with 10 bases matching TRBD2. Trimming cost V 3 bases and J 2 bases; bases outside gene matches: 8. The CDR3 covers 16 residues. CDR1 and CDR2 (germline): GTSNPN, SVGIG (reference sequence). DNA for the CDR3: TGTGCCTGGAGCCCCCCTCTAGCGGGGGTCACAGATACGCAGTATTTT. Its translation is CAWSPPLAGVTDTQYF.

This clone was found once. The rearrangement uses TRBV11-3 and TRBJ2-1; no firm D call. Germline values: CDR1 SGHNT, CDR2 YENEEA. The CDR3 length is 12 residues. Trimming left V 1 base short and J 9 bases short, with 7 bases between. The CDR3 DNA sequence: TGTGCCAGCAGCTTAGTCACGGGTGAGCAGTTCTTC. It specifies CASSLVTGEQFF.

This clone was recorded once. The chain combines TRBV6-1 with TRBJ1-5; 7 positions agree with TRBD1. The ends lost 2 bases at V and 1 base at J; junction bases unmatched: 2. The germline V gene encodes CDR1 MNHNS and CDR2 SASEGT. This CDR3 spans 15 amino acids. The chain's CDR3 is CASSERGQSNQPQHF. Written as DNA, the CDR3 is TGTGCCAGCAGTGAACGGGGACAGAGCAATCAGCCCCAGCATTTT.

The chain employs TRBV4-1 and TRBJ1-1; tentative D call: TRBD1 (5 bases). Germline values: CDR1 MGHRA, CDR2 YSYEKL. This CDR3 has 11 amino acids. The V and J ends lost 8 bases and 6 bases respectively, with 10 bases between them. CDR3: CASAGGPEAFF. In nucleotides, the CDR3 is TGCGCCAGCGCGGGGGGTCCTGAAGCTTTCTTT.

The gene calls are TRBV7-9 and TRBJ2-1, with 8 bases fitting TRBD1. V lost 4 bases to trimming and J lost 7 bases; unmatched junction nucleotides: 18. The length of the CDR3 is 18 residues. Germline V gives CDR1 SEHNR, CDR2 FQNEAQ (reference sequence). CDR3 DNA sequence: TGTGCCAGCAGCTCCAGACAGGGGTCGGCGTGGGGACCGAATGAGCAGTTCTTC. Residues: CASSSRQGSAWGPNEQFF. Filled out from reference TRBV7-9 and TRBJ2-1, the complete variable domain reads DTGVSQNPRHKITKRGQNVTFRCDPISEHNRLYWYRQTLGQGPEFLTYFQNEAQLEKSRLLSDRFSAERPKGSFSTLEIQRTEQGDSAMYLCASSSRQGSAWGPNEQFFGPGTRLTVL.

The CDR3 sequence is CASRVDRGPQPQHF. CDR3 DNA sequence: TGTGCCAGCAGGGTAGACAGGGGCCCTCAGCCCCAGCATTTT. This rearrangement joins TRBV28 to TRBJ1-5; 8 bases match TRBD1. Per germline, CDR1 MDHEN and CDR2 SYDVKM. With 6 bases clipped from V and 6 bases from J, the junction kept 7 bases outside the gene matches. The length of the CDR3 is 14 residues.

The chain employs TRBV7-6 and TRBJ1-1, with TRBD1 matching 7 bases. Per the germline V gene, CDR1 is SGHVS and CDR2 is FNYEAQ. The CDR3 totals 14 residues. The V and J ends lost 1 base and 7 bases, in that order; junction bases with no gene match: 6. CDR3 amino acids: CASSLDPGQSEAFF. The CDR3 bases are TGTGCCAGCAGCTTAGACCCGGGACAGAGTGAAGCTTTCTTT.

The chain combines TRBV19 with TRBJ1-1; maybe TRBD1 (6 bases). Germline assignment: CDR1 LNHDA and CDR2 SQIVND (reference sequence). V lost 2 bases and J lost 6, with 7 bases in between. This CDR3 is 12 amino acids long. CDR3 sequence (DNA): TGTGCCAGTAGTATAAGGACAGCTGAAGCTTTCTTT. Protein sequence: CASSIRTAEAFF.

The chain employs TRBV6-4 and TRBJ2-1; the D is unclear. Per the germline V gene, CDR1 is MRHNA and CDR2 is SNTAGT. This CDR3 has 15 residues. V lost 4 bases to trimming and J lost 8 bases, with 18 bases between them. In DNA, the CDR3 is TGTGCCAGCAGTGTCTCGGGCCTCCCCTGGTATGAGCAGTTCTTC. Translating gives CASSVSGLPWYEQFF.

The chain has TRBV28 and TRBJ2-1; 11 bases fit TRBD2. J was trimmed by 5 bases and V by 5 bases; bases with no gene match: 5. Germline-derived CDR1 and CDR2 are MDHEN and SYDVKM. CDR3 size: 15 residues. The chain's CDR3 is CASSLTSGTNNEQFF. The CDR3 DNA reads as TGTGCCAGCAGTCTGACTAGCGGGACCAACAATGAGCAGTTCTTC. The entire variable domain, with the rest obtained from reference TRBV28 and TRBJ2-1, is as follows: DVKVTQSSRYLVKRTGEKVFLECVQDMDHENMFWYRQDPGLGLRLIYFSYDVKMKEKGDIPEGYSVSREKKERFSLILESASTNQTSMYLCASSLTSGTNNEQFFGPGTRLTVL.

The chain has TRBV5-1 and TRBJ1-2; weak D call: TRBD1 (5 bases). Between the trimmed V and J ends, which lost 0 bases and 2 bases, there was a span of 8 bases. This CDR3 has 14 amino acids. The germline V gene encodes CDR1 SGHRS and CDR2 YFSETQ. Here the CDR3 reads CASSLAGGNYGYTF. Here the CDR3 DNA reads TGCGCCAGCAGCTTGGCCGGGGGAAACTATGGCTACACCTTC.

The V call is TRBV6-1, the J call TRBJ1-1, with a tentative D call TRBD1 (6 bases). This CDR3 is built from 13 residues. The germline V gene encodes CDR1 MNHNS and CDR2 SASEGT. V lost 6 bases and J lost 1, with 9 bases in between. In nucleotides, the CDR3 is TGTGCCAGCAGCGTACAGGGGAACACTGAAGCTTTCTTT. Translated: CASSVQGNTEAFF.

The chain has TRBV7-9 and TRBJ1-2; D is ambiguous. Trimming pared 5 bases from V and 0 bases from J, leaving 13 bases between. Germline CDR1 SEHNR, CDR2 FQNEAQ (reference sequence). The CDR3 sequence is 15 residues long. The CDR3: CASSLSRHANYGYTF. In nucleotides, the CDR3 is TGTGCCAGCAGCCTTTCTAGGCACGCTAACTATGGCTACACCTTC.